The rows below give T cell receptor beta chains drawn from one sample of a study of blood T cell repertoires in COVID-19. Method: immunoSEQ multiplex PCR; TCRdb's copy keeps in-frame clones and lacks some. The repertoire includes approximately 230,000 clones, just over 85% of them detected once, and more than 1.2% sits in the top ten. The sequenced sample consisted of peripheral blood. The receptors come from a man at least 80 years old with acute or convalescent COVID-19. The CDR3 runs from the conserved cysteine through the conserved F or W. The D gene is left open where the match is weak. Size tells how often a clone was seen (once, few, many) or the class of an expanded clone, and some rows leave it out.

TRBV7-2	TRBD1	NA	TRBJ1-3	CASSLGGQMGGNTIYF	TGTGCCAGCAGCTTAGGGGGACAGATGGGCGGAAACACCATATATTTT
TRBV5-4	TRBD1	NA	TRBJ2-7	CASSLWDRRYEQYF	TGTGCCAGCAGCTTGTGGGACAGGCGCTACGAGCAGTACTTC
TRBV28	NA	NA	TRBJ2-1	CASRRELASSYNEQFF	TGTGCCAGCAGACGCGAACTAGCTTCCTCCTACAATGAGCAGTTCTTC
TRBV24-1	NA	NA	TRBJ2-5	CATSELNGAKETQYF	TGTGCCACCAGTGAGCTGAACGGAGCGAAAGAGACCCAGTACTTC
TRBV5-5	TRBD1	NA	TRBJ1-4	CASSWTGALAEKLFF	TGTGCCAGCAGCTGGACAGGCGCCCTGGCCGAAAAACTGTTTTTT
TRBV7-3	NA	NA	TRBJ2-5	CASSLTGSTHQETQYF	TGTGCCAGCAGCTTAACGGGGAGCACCCATCAAGAGACCCAGTACTTC
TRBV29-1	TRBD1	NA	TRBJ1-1	CSVDRGPTEAFF	TGCAGCGTCGACAGGGGCCCCACTGAAGCTTTCTTT
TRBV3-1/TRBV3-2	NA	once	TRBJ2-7	CASSQGQALSYEQYF	TGTGCCAGCAGCCAAGGACAGGCGCTCTCCTACGAGCAGTACTTC
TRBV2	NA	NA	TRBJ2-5	CASSEGGLTQETQYF	TGTGCCAGCAGTGAAGGGGGACTGACCCAAGAGACCCAGTACTTC
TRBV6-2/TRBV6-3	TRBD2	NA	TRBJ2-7	CASSPGTSIYEQYF	TGTGCCAGCAGTCCCGGGACTAGCATCTACGAGCAGTACTTC
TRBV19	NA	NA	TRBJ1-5	CASSRQGPNQPQHF	TGTGCCAGTAGTAGGCAGGGGCCCAATCAGCCCCAGCATTTT
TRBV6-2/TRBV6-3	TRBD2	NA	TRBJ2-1	CASSYGTSGHNEQFF	TGTGCCAGCAGTTATGGGACTAGCGGGCACAATGAGCAGTTCTTC
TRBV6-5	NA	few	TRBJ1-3	CASSPDRSSGNTIYF	TGTGCCAGCAGCCCAGACAGGAGCTCTGGAAACACCATATATTTT
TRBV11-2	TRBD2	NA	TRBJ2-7	CASSLETSSYEQYF	TGTGCCAGCAGCTTAGAGACTAGCAGTTACGAGCAGTACTTC
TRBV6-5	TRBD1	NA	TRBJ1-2	CASSYSGQGVGYTF	TGTGCCAGCAGTTACTCGGGACAGGGTGTTGGCTACACCTTC
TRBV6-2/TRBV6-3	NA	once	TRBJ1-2	CASSYPREFYGYTF	TGTGCCAGCAGTTACCCCCGGGAGTTCTATGGCTACACCTTC
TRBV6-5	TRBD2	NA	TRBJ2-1	CASSSRLAGTYEQFF	TGTGCCAGCAGTTCTAGACTAGCGGGAACGTATGAGCAGTTCTTC
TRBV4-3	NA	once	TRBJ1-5	CASSREHGNQPQHF	TGCGCCAGCAGCCGAGAACACGGCAATCAGCCCCAGCATTTT
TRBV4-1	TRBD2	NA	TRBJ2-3	CASSQGLAGGPTDTQYF	TGCGCCAGCAGCCAAGGATTGGCGGGGGGGCCCACAGATACGCAGTATTTT
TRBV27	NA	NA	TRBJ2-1	CASSYPRGREQFF	TGTGCCAGCAGTTACCCCCGGGGTCGTGAGCAGTTCTTC
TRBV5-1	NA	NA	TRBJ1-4	CASSPGDLATNEKLFF	TGCGCCAGCAGCCCGGGGGACCTTGCAACTAATGAAAAACTGTTTTTT
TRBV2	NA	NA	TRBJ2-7	CASSEAVGAYEQYF	TGTGCCAGCAGTGAAGCGGTAGGGGCCTACGAGCAGTACTTC
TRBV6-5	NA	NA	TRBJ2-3	CASRSGDTQYF	TGTGCCAGCAGGTCAGGTGATACGCAGTATTTT
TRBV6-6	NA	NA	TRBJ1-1	CASSDSLGGGPTEAFF	TGTGCCAGCAGCGATAGCTTGGGGGGGGGCCCCACGGAGGCTTTCTTT
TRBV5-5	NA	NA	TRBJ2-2	CASSLRAGNDPNTGELFF	TGTGCCAGCAGCTTGAGGGCAGGGAATGATCCTAACACCGGGGAGCTGTTTTTT
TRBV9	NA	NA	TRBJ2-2	CASSVPRTQGYTGELFF	TGTGCCAGCAGCGTCCCTAGAACCCAGGGGTACACCGGGGAGCTGTTTTTT
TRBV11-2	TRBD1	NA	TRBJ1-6	CASSPGTVGAPLHF	TGTGCCAGCAGCCCGGGGACAGTGGGAGCACCCCTCCACTTT
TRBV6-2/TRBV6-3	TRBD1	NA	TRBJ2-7	CASSYGDSSYEQYF	TGTGCCAGCAGTTACGGGGACAGTTCCTACGAGCAGTACTTC
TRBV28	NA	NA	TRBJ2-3	CASSLQGGVIGTQYF	TGTGCCAGCAGTCTACAGGGAGGGGTTATAGGTACGCAGTATTTT
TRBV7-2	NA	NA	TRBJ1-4	CASSSRREKLFF	TGTGCCAGCAGCTCCCGGCGGGAAAAACTGTTTTTT
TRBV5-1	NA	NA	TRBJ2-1	CASSLVVGDNEQFF	TGCGCCAGCAGCTTGGTTGTCGGTGACAATGAGCAGTTCTTC
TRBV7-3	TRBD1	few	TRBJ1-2	CASSLTTGGYGYTF	TGTGCCAGCAGCTTAACCACAGGGGGCTATGGCTACACCTTC
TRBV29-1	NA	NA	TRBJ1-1	CSVEGEAFF	TGCAGCGTTGAGGGCGAAGCTTTCTTT
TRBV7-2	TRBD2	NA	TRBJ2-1	CASSLSAGGVVGNEQFF	TGTGCCAGCAGCCTTTCAGCGGGAGGAGTCGTGGGCAATGAGCAGTTCTTC
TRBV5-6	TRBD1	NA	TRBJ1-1	CASSWGIGTANTEAFF	TGTGCCAGCAGCTGGGGTATAGGGACAGCGAACACTGAAGCTTTCTTT
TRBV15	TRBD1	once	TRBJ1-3	CATSLRDRGRNTIYF	TGTGCCACCAGTCTCCGGGACAGGGGGAGAAACACCATATATTTT
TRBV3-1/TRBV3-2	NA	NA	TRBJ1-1	CASSQVIQGTEAFF	TGTGCCAGCAGCCAAGTCATACAGGGTACTGAAGCTTTCTTT
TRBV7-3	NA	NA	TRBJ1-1	CASSLTFDTEAFF	TGTGCCAGCAGCTTAACGTTCGACACTGAAGCTTTCTTT
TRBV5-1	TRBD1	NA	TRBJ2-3	CASKPTGLDTDTQYF	TGCGCCAGCAAACCGACAGGGTTGGACACAGATACGCAGTATTTT
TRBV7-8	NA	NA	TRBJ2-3	CASSLVQGHPTDTQYF	TGTGCCAGCAGCTTAGTACAGGGTCACCCCACAGATACGCAGTATTTT
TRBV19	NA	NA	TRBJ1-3	CASLQATSGNTIYF	TGTGCCAGTCTACAGGCAACCTCTGGAAACACCATATATTTT
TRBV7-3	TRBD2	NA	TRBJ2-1	CASSPGLAGRYEQFF	TGTGCCAGCAGCCCGGGACTAGCGGGTAGGTATGAGCAGTTCTTC
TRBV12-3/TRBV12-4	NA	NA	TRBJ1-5	CASSLTGSRPQHF	TGTGCCAGCAGCCTCACGGGGTCACGGCCCCAGCATTTT
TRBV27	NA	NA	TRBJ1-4	CASSFSGFEKLFF	TGTGCCAGCAGTTTTTCAGGGTTTGAAAAACTGTTTTTT
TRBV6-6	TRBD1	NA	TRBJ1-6	CASSPQGRGSYNSPLHF	TGTGCCAGCAGTCCACAGGGGAGAGGGTCCTATAATTCACCCCTCCACTTT
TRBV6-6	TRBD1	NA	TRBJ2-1	CASREWDSNSYNEQFF	TGTGCCAGCAGGGAATGGGACAGCAATTCCTACAATGAGCAGTTCTTC
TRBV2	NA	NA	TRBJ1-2	CASSEVKFGSYTF	TGTGCCAGCAGTGAAGTAAAGTTCGGGAGCTACACCTTC
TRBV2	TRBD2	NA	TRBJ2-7	CASILGGLAGSYEQYF	TGTGCCAGCATTCTGGGGGGACTAGCGGGGTCCTACGAGCAGTACTTC
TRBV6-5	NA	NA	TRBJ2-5	CASSSGTGYQETQYF	TGTGCCAGCAGTTCTGGCACGGGGTACCAAGAGACCCAGTACTTC
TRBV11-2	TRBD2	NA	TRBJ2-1	CASRGAGVRYEQFF	TGTGCCAGCAGAGGAGCGGGAGTCAGGTATGAGCAGTTCTTC